This paragraph covers one TCR beta chain sequence. The CDR3 is made up of 15 amino acids. Germline trimming cut 5 bases from V and 5 bases from J; bases unmatched to any gene: 12. Germline CDR1 is MDHEN and CDR2 is SYDVKM. The record originates from a study of blood T cell repertoires in COVID-19. Original data processing: From reference gene primer amplification, estimates of nucleated cell counts were derived. Sequencing used immunoSEQ multiplex PCR; TCRdb keeps in-frame clones, though not all of them. The V and J calls and the clone size are those of that table, but D and trimming were determined from the DNA. The profile covers some 130,000 clones, with around 79% appearing a single time and roughly 3.4% taken by the ten largest.

The chain joins TRBV28 to TRBJ2-7; 7 bases fit TRBD2. The sequenced material came from peripheral blood. The clonotype was recovered from a man aged 55-75 years with acute or convalescent COVID-19. The CDR3, as DNA: TGTGCCAGCAGTCCTCCCGGGGGACTAACTAACGAGCAGTACTTC. Translation: CASSPPGGLTNEQYF.